The clone carrying this TCR beta chain was seen a few times. These data belong to a study of OX40 agonist ivuxolimab in advanced cancers. Study-level information: Patients with hepatocellular carcinoma, melanoma, renal cell or head and neck cancer made up the dose-escalation patients. The group had a mean age of around 60 years, ranged from roughly 20 to 80, and was 82.7% male. A history of anti-PD-1, anti-PD-L1 or anti-CTLA-4 therapy was acceptable, and 40% had some.

If patients had autoimmune disease history or systemic immunosuppression, they were excluded. Measured with immunoSEQ multiplex PCR; TCRdb has only the in-frame clones, and not every one. In the table there are just under 75,000 clones, roughly 92% of which are singletons. Germline lookup yields CDR1 SGHVS and CDR2 FNYEAQ. The CDR3 has 15 amino acids. Trimming removed 5 bases from V and 0 bases from J; junction bases left unmatched: 5. This sample comprised CD4+ or CD8+ T cells sorted from blood, obtained in a trial of the OX40 agonist ivuxolimab. The sequence was obtained from an adult with an advanced solid tumor such as melanoma, head and neck, liver or kidney cancer. The chain combines TRBV7-6 with TRBJ1-2; 8 nucleotides agree with TRBD1. The CDR3 protein is CASSPRTGTNYGYTF. DNA of the CDR3: TGTGCCAGCAGCCCACGGACAGGGACTAACTATGGCTACACCTTC.